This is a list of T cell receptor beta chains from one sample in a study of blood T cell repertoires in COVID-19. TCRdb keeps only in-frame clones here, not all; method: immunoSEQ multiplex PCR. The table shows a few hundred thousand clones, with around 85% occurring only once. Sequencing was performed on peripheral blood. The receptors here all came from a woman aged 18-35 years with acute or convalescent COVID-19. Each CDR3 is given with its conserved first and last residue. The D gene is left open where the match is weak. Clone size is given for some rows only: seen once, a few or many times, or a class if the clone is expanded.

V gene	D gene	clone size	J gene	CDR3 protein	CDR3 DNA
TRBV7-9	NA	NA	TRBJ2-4	CASSHRDRETKNIQYF	TGTGCCAGCAGCCACAGGGATCGGGAAACCAAAAACATTCAGTACTTC
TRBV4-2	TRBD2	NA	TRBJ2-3	CASSQGAAGVTTDTQYF	TGTGCCAGCAGCCAAGGGGCGGCGGGGGTCACCACAGATACGCAGTATTTT
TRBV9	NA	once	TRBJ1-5	CASSVDGNQPQHF	TGTGCCAGCAGCGTAGACGGGAATCAGCCCCAGCATTTT
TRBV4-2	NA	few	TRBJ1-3	CASSQDPFSGNTIYF	TGTGCCAGCAGCCAAGACCCCTTCTCTGGAAACACCATATATTTT
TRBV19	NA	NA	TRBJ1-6	CASSRGMRSYNSPLHF	TGTGCCAGTAGTCGGGGGATGAGGTCCTATAATTCACCCCTCCACTTT
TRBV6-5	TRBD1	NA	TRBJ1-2	CASSYLGQDISYGYTF	TGTGCCAGCAGTTACTTAGGACAGGATATTAGCTATGGCTACACCTTC
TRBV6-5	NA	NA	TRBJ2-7	CASTLGDTYEQYF	TGTGCCAGCACTTTGGGCGACACCTACGAGCAGTACTTC
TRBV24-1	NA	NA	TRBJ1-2	CATSDPGLRTGYTF	TGTGCCACCAGTGATCCCGGACTGCGAACTGGCTACACCTTC
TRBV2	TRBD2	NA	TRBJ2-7	CASSDLAASLSEQYF	TGTGCCAGCAGTGATCTAGCGGCTAGTCTGAGCGAGCAGTACTTC
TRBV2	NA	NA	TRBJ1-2	CAGGGGYTF	TGTGCCGGGGGGGGTGGCTACACCTTC
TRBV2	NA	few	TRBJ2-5	CASRKVGGPQETQYF	TGTGCCAGCAGGAAGGTGGGGGGGCCCCAAGAGACCCAGTACTTC
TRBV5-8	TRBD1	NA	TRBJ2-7	CASSSNLTGGVYEQYF	TGTGCCAGCAGCTCTAACCTGACAGGGGGCGTCTACGAGCAGTACTTC
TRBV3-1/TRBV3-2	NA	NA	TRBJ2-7	CASSQDRVFHEQYF	TGTGCCAGCAGCCAAGACAGGGTATTCCACGAGCAGTACTTC
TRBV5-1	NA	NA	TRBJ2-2	CASSLVGRANTGELFF	TGCGCCAGCAGCTTGGTGGGCAGGGCGAACACCGGGGAGCTGTTTTTT
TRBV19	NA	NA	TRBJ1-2	CASSTGTFSHGYTF	TGTGCCAGTAGTACCGGGACTTTCTCGCATGGCTACACCTTC
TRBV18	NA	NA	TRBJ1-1	CASSAGMNTEAFF	TGTGCCAGCTCAGCGGGGATGAACACTGAAGCTTTCTTT
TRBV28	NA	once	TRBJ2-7	CASSFPLILVGGTYEQYF	TGTGCCAGCAGTTTTCCCCTAATACTCGTGGGGGGTACGTACGAGCAGTACTTC
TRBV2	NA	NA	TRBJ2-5	CASSTADGRETQYF	TGTGCCAGCAGTACAGCGGACGGAAGAGAGACCCAGTACTTC
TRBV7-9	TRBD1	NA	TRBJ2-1	CASSLVGQGTYNEQFF	TGTGCCAGCAGCTTAGTAGGACAGGGAACCTACAATGAGCAGTTCTTC
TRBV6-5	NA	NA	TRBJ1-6	CASSYYSNSPLHF	TGTGCCAGCAGTTACTATTCAAATTCACCCCTCCACTTT
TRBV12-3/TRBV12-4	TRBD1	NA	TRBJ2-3	CASKQGAADTQYF	TGTGCCAGTAAACAGGGGGCGGCAGATACGCAGTATTTT
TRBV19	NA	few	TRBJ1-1	CASSISRIETEAFF	TGTGCCAGTAGTATAAGTAGAATTGAGACTGAAGCTTTCTTT
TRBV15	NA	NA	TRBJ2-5	CATSPGSRETQYF	TGTGCCACCAGCCCGGGAAGTCGGGAGACCCAGTACTTC
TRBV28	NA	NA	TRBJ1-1	CASSFTLNTEAFF	TGTGCCAGCAGTTTCACACTGAACACTGAAGCTTTCTTT
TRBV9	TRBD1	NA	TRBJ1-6	CASSPSGQGNSPLHF	TGTGCCAGCAGTCCTTCGGGACAGGGTAATTCACCCCTCCACTTT
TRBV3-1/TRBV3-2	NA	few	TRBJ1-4	CASSPNWRGGEEKLFF	TGTGCCAGCAGCCCCAATTGGAGAGGAGGCGAAGAAAAACTGTTTTTT
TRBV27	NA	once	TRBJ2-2	CASSLSPGESGELFF	TGTGCCAGCAGTTTATCCCCAGGGGAATCCGGGGAGCTGTTTTTT
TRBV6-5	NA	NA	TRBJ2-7	CASSSDSSYEQYF	TGTGCCAGCAGTTCCGACAGCTCCTACGAGCAGTACTTC
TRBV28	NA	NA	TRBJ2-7	CASSTPDTGFKKF	TGTGCCAGCAGTACCCCCGACACTGGGTTTAAGAAGTTC
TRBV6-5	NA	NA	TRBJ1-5	CASRGSRNQPQHF	TGTGCCAGCAGAGGGAGCCGAAATCAGCCCCAGCATTTT
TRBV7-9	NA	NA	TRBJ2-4	CASSIGQRTPTFLAKNIQYF	TGTGCCAGCAGCATCGGACAGAGGACTCCAACCTTCTTAGCCAAAAACATTCAGTACTTC
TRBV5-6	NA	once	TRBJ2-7	CASSRGQFYEQYF	TGTGCCAGCAGCCGAGGACAGTTCTACGAGCAGTACTTC
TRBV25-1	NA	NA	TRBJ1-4	CASSGGPGVNEKLFF	TGTGCCAGCAGTGGGGGGCCCGGGGTTAATGAAAAACTGTTTTTT
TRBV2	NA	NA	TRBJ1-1	CASGVGGTEAFF	TGTGCCAGCGGGGTGGGGGGCACTGAAGCTTTCTTT
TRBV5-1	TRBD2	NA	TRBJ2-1	CASSLSLAGVSGEQFF	TGCGCCAGCAGCCTCTCACTAGCGGGAGTATCCGGTGAGCAGTTCTTC
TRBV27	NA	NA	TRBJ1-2	CASSPRQVYGRDGYTF	TGTGCCAGCAGTCCCAGACAGGTCTATGGCCGGGATGGCTACACCTTC
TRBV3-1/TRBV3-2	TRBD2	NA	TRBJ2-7	CASSQDSGGLAGGPAYEQYF	TGTGCCAGCAGCCAAGATAGTGGGGGACTAGCGGGAGGGCCAGCTTACGAGCAGTACTTC
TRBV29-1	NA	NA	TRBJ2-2	CSVEGRTAGELFF	TGCAGCGTTGAGGGGCGGACGGCCGGGGAGCTGTTTTTT
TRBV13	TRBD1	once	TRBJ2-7	CASSPPAQGAIAYEQYF	TGTGCCAGCAGCCCCCCCGCACAGGGGGCGATAGCCTACGAGCAGTACTTC
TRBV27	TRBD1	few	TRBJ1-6	CASSLRDRGTYNSPLHF	TGTGCCAGCAGTTTAAGGGACAGGGGGACCTATAATTCACCCCTCCACTTT
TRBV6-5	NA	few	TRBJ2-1	CASFTPSATGWFF	TGTGCCAGCTTTACCCCCTCCGCCACAGGGTGGTTCTTC
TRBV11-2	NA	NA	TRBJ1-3	CASSLDQGYDSSGNTIYF	TGTGCCAGCAGCTTAGATCAGGGTTACGACAGCTCTGGAAACACCATATATTTT
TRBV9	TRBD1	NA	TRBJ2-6	CASSADREFSGANVLTF	TGTGCCAGCAGCGCAGACAGGGAGTTCTCTGGGGCCAACGTCCTGACTTTC
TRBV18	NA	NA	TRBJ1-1	CASSPPSQGGTEAFF	TGTGCCAGCTCACCACCCTCACAGGGTGGCACTGAAGCTTTCTTT
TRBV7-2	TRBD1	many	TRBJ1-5	CASSLGDSSNQPQHF	TGTGCCAGCAGCTTAGGGGACAGCTCTAATCAGCCCCAGCATTTT
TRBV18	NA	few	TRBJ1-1	CASSPGTGLTEAFF	TGTGCCAGCTCACCGGGTACAGGGTTGACTGAAGCTTTCTTT
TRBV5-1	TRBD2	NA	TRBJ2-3	CASSGLGLAGTSTDTQYF	TGCGCCAGCAGCGGGCTTGGACTAGCGGGAACTAGCACAGATACGCAGTATTTT
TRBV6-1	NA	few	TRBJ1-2	CASSEQGRAIANYGYTF	TGTGCCAGCAGTGAACAGGGCAGGGCCATAGCTAACTATGGCTACACCTTC